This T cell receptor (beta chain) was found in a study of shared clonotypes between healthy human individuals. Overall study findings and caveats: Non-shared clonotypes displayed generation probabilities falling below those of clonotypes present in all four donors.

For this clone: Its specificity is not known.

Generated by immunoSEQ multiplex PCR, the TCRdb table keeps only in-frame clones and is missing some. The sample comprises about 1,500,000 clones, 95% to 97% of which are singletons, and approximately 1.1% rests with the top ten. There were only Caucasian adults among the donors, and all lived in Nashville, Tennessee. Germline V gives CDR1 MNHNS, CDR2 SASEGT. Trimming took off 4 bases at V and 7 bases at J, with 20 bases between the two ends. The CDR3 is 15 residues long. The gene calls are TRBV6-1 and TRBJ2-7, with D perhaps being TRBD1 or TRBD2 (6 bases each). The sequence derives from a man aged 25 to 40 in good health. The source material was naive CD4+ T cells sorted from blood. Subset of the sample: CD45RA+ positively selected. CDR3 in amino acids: CASSVKLPGGREQYF. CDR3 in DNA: TGTGCCAGCAGTGTAAAGCTCCCCGGGGGCCGGGAGCAGTACTTC.